Listed here are 21 T cell receptor beta chains from one sample, sequenced in a study of vaccination effects on CD4 cells after COVID-19. The table came from immunoSEQ multiplex PCR; TCRdb's copy has only in-frame clones and leaves some out. This sample has some 74,000 clones, with approximately 80% found just once. ViraFEST assay sequencing came after antigen-specific CD4+ T cells were expanded with viral peptide pools. Cells that had been cultured for approximately eleven days were the source of isolated CD4+ T cells. Every participant took two doses of the BNT162b2 or mRNA-1273 vaccine. For these TCRs, the target antigens are not known. This sample comprised CD4+ T cells from PBMCs cultured with HCoV-229E spike peptides, obtained after COVID-19 vaccination. Receptors originate from a human donor who received a COVID-19 vaccine.

The count of this clone is one. This chain uses TRBV7-2 with TRBJ2-5; no clear D gene. V was cut by 3 bases and J by 1 base, with 9 bases left in between. This CDR3 is 14 amino acids long. Germline V gives CDR1 SGHTA, CDR2 FQGNSA. This CDR3 reads CASSFSSVQETQYF. The CDR3 DNA is TGTGCCAGCAGCTTTTCGTCAGTCCAAGAGACCCAGTACTTC.

The chain joins TRBV30 to TRBJ2-7; 7 bases fit TRBD1. CDR3 length equals 14 residues. With 2 bases clipped from V and 2 bases from J, the junction kept 6 bases outside the gene matches. CDR1 is GTSNPN and CDR2 is SVGIG in the germline V gene (reference sequence). CDR3 amino acids: CAWSRSGTAYEQYV. DNA of the CDR3: TGTGCCTGGAGTAGATCAGGGACAGCCTACGAGCAGTACGTC.

This clone was detected a few times. The V call is TRBV18, the J call TRBJ1-3; D unresolved. V lost 3 bases and J lost 8, with 11 bases in between. The CDR3 has 13 amino acids. Germline V CDR1 and CDR2: KGHSH, LQKENI. The CDR3 loop is CASSPSKVDTIYF. The CDR3 DNA reads TGTGCCAGCTCACCCTCCAAGGTGGACACCATATATTTT.

This chain connects TRBV6-5 to TRBJ1-2, with 8 positions matching TRBD1. The junction had 3 bases not matched to a gene; V was cut back by 6 bases and J by 0 bases. Germline-derived CDR1 and CDR2 are MNHEY and SVGAGI. The CDR3 loop spans 14 amino acids. The CDR3 bases are TGTGCCAGCAGCGACAGGGGAGCTAACTATGGCTACACCTTC. Amino acid sequence: CASSDRGANYGYTF.

CDR3 in amino acids: CASSQPLGRGPKTQYF. CDR3 coding DNA: TGTGCCAGCAGCCAACCCCTCGGGCGGGGGCCAAAGACCCAGTACTTC. This chain uses TRBV3-1 (or the pseudogene TRBV3-2) with TRBJ2-5; a weak D match, TRBD2 (7 bases). CDR1 LGHDT and CDR2 YNNKEL come from the germline V gene (reference sequence). The length of the CDR3 is 16 residues. Trimming removed 2 bases from V and 6 bases from J, with 19 bases in between.

The CDR3 loop reads CASSLESIQETQYF. The CDR3 bases are TGCGCCAGCAGCTTGGAATCGATACAAGAGACCCAGTACTTC. V is TRBV5-1 and J is TRBJ2-5, with D unresolved. The germline V gene encodes CDR1 SGHRS and CDR2 YFSETQ. V lost 0 bases, J lost 2 bases, and 8 bases lay in between. The CDR3 is 14 residues long.

The V and J genes are TRBV24-1 and TRBJ1-3, with D uncertain. The CDR3 is made up of 16 amino acids. The germline V gene encodes CDR1 KGHDR and CDR2 SFDVKD. V was shortened by 3 bases and J by 0 bases, with 11 bases between the two germline ends. CDR3 nucleotide sequence: TGTGCCACCAGTGATCCCTCTGGTGACTCTGGAAACACCATATATTTT. Protein sequence: CATSDPSGDSGNTIYF.

This chain joins TRBV19 and TRBJ1-1, with 11 bases identical to TRBD1. The CDR3 extends over 15 amino acids. Germline assignment: CDR1 LNHDA and CDR2 SQIVND (reference sequence). Trimming at V came to 5 bases and at J to 3 bases, leaving 5 bases not matched to a gene. CDR3 residues: CASSAWTGGYTEAFF. Written as DNA, the CDR3 is TGTGCCAGTAGTGCTTGGACAGGGGGCTACACTGAAGCTTTCTTT.

The chain joins TRBV20-1 to TRBJ1-5; no firm D call. The V gene's germline CDR1 is DFQATT and CDR2 SNEGSKA (reference sequence). Deletions cut 3 bases from V and 8 bases from J, with 8 bases between. The CDR3 loop spans 11 amino acids. CDR3 in amino acids: CSASRLEPQHF. The CDR3 nucleotides are TGCAGTGCTAGCAGGTTGGAGCCCCAGCATTTT.

This chain joins TRBV9 and TRBJ2-5; 10 nucleotides align to TRBD1. This CDR3 is built from 14 residues. CDR1 and CDR2 (germline): SGDLS, YYNGEE. The V segment lost 4 bases and the J segment 4 bases; nucleotides outside the gene matches: 4. The CDR3 DNA follows: TGTGCCAGCAGCAGACAGGGGGCCGGAGAGACCCAGTACTTC. Translating gives CASSRQGAGETQYF.

The genes are TRBV9 and TRBJ2-3; D may be TRBD2 (5 bases). V shed 0 bases and J shed 4 bases, with 9 bases lying between them. There are 14 residues in the CDR3. Germline CDR1 SGDLS, CDR2 YYNGEE. The CDR3 protein is CASSVVANADTQYF. CDR3 nucleotides: TGTGCCAGCAGCGTAGTAGCGAACGCAGATACGCAGTATTTT.

The chain links TRBV27 to TRBJ2-1; 12 bases are a match to TRBD1. The CDR3 consists of 18 residues. In germline, CDR1 is MNHEY, CDR2 SMNVEV (reference sequence). V was clipped by 10 bases and J by 6 bases; unmatched bases: 19. The CDR3 coding sequence is TGTGCCACGATTGGAAGGGGACAGGGGGCCGCGTTAGGCAATGAGCAGTTCTTC. It specifies CATIGRGQGAALGNEQFF.

The rearrangement joins TRBV7-8 to TRBJ2-1; 9 bases agree with TRBD1. The J segment lost 8 bases and the V segment lost 4 bases, leaving 12 bases of the junction unmatched. CDR3 length equals 16 residues. Germline V gene lookup returns CDR1 SGHVS and CDR2 FQNEAQ. This CDR3 reads CASSSDSGQGYHEQFF. The CDR3 region has the DNA TGTGCCAGCAGCTCCGACTCGGGACAGGGTTACCATGAGCAGTTCTTC.

The V gene is TRBV6-6, the J gene TRBJ1-1; TRBD1 is a possible D gene (6 bases). Per the germline V gene, CDR1 is MNHNY and CDR2 is SVGAGI (reference sequence). The CDR3 is 13 amino acids. The V gene lost 6 bases and the J gene lost 1 base, with 9 bases spanning the gap. The CDR3 here is CASSLTGNTEAFF. The CDR3 DNA is TGTGCCAGCAGCTTGACAGGGAACACTGAAGCTTTCTTT.

The V and J genes are TRBV30 and TRBJ2-2; 11 nucleotides align to TRBD1. This CDR3 region has 15 residues. V shed 2 bases and J 6 bases; nucleotides not matched to a gene: 5. CDR1 GTSNPN and CDR2 SVGIG come from the germline V gene (reference sequence). CDR3 nucleotides: TGTGCCTGGAGTCGGGGGACAGGGGGATCCGGGGAGCTGTTTTTT. Its protein is CAWSRGTGGSGELFF.

This chain links TRBV30 with TRBJ1-5, with D hard to call. V lost 3 bases and J lost 0, with 9 bases in between. Germline loops: CDR1 GTSNPN, CDR2 SVGIG (reference sequence). CDR3 length equals 14 residues. CDR3 residues: CAWRARNSNQPQHF. CDR3 DNA sequence: TGTGCCTGGAGGGCAAGAAATAGCAATCAGCCCCAGCATTTT.

The J gene is TRBJ2-3, the V gene TRBV14, with TRBD2 matching over 7 bases. CDR1 SGHDN and CDR2 FVKESK come from the germline V gene. This CDR3 spans 16 amino acids. Germline trimming cut 0 bases from V and 11 bases from J; bases unmatched to any gene: 14. CDR3 nucleotides: TGTGCCAGCAGCCAAGATATGAGGACTAGGATTAGCAAGCAGTATTTT. Translating gives CASSQDMRTRISKQYF.

This chain connects TRBV7-3 to TRBJ2-1; 7 bases align to TRBD1. In germline, CDR1 is SGHTA, CDR2 FQGTGA. Trimming removed 5 bases from V and 6 bases from J; junction bases left unmatched: 7. This CDR3 spans 14 amino acids. The CDR3 region has the DNA TGTGCCAGCAGCGGCGGACAGGTCGGCAATGAGCAGTTCTTC. Translation gives CASSGGQVGNEQFF. The full variable domain, in which reference TRBV7-3 and TRBJ2-1 provide the parts outside the CDR3, is GAGVSQTPSNKVTEKGKYVELRCDPISGHTALYWYRQSLGQGPEFLIYFQGTGAADDSGLPNDRFFAVRPEGSVSTLKIQRTERGDSAVYLCASSGGQVGNEQFFGPGTRLTVL.

The V and J genes are TRBV6-4 and TRBJ1-4; a possible D gene is TRBD1 (5 bases). CDR3 length equals 14 residues. CDR1 MRHNA and CDR2 SNTAGT come from the germline V gene. V lost 11 bases, J lost 8 bases, and 21 bases lay in between. The CDR3: CAARREGLGEKLFF. CDR3 nucleotide sequence: TGTGCCGCAAGGAGGGAGGGGTTAGGCGAAAAACTGTTTTTT.

This chain links TRBV6-6 with TRBJ1-5; TRBD1 is a possible D gene (5 bases). Between the trimmed V and J ends, which lost 6 bases and 4 bases, there was a span of 10 bases. The germline V gene has CDR1 MNHNY and CDR2 SVGAGI (reference sequence). This CDR3 is built from 13 residues. CDR3 sequence (DNA): TGTGCCAGCAGGACGCAGGGAAATCAGCCCCAGCATTTT. Translating it yields CASRTQGNQPQHF.

The chain is built from TRBV5-1 and TRBJ2-7, with D unclear. Germline lookup yields CDR1 SGHRS and CDR2 YFSETQ. V was pared by 3 bases and J by 0 bases, with 4 bases between. The CDR3 extends over 12 amino acids. CDR3 protein: CASSSHSYEQYV. The CDR3 DNA reads as TGCGCCAGCAGCTCCCACTCCTACGAGCAGTACGTC.